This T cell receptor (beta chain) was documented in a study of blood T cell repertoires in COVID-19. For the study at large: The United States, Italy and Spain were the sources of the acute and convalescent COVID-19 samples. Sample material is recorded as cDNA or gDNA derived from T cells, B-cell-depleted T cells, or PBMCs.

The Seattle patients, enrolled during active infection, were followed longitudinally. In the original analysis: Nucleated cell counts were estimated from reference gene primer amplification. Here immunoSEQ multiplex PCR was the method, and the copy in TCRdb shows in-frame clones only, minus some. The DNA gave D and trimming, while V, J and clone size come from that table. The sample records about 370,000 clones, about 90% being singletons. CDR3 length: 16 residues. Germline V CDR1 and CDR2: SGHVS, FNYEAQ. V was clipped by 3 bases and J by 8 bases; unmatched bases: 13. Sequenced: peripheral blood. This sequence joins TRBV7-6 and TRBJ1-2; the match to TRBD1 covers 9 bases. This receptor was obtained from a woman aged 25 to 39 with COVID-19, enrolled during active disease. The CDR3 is CASSLGPGTGIQGYTF. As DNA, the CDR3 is TGTGCCAGCAGCTTGGGACCCGGGACAGGGATTCAGGGCTACACCTTC.